This TCR beta chain is from a study of long-term antiretroviral therapy in people with HIV. Overall study results and limits: Pre-ART expanded TRB clones stayed dominant throughout, though often decreasing after ART. Increased diversity was seen after ART, yet it remained lower than in transplant donor controls.

Survey-level resolution applied to immunoSEQ assay v3.0. Clones were read by immunoSEQ multiplex PCR, and TCRdb kept only the in-frame ones, dropping some. Here the sample spans some 23,000 clones, around 88% being singletons. No fewer than two post-ART and no fewer than one pre-ART PBMC samples existed for each donor. There were no participants with HIV treated outside the United States. On this clone itself: Its antigen is undetermined.

Looked up from germline, CDR1 is MDHEN and CDR2 is SYDVKM. CDR3 length: 13 residues. Unmatched junction bases numbered 4, after V lost 8 bases and J lost 8 bases. The chain uses TRBV28 and TRBJ1-6, with 9 positions matching TRBD1. The specimen comprised unsorted PBMCs, sampled more than 4.3 years after starting antiretroviral therapy. The clonotype was recovered from a man younger than 40 with HIV. As DNA, the CDR3 is TGTGCCAGCGGACAGGGGACGTATTCACCCCTCCACTTT. Translating it yields CASGQGTYSPLHF.